This T cell receptor beta chain was found in a study of identical twins. From the 5' RACE reads, TCRdb called clonotypes with MiXCR, one entry per CDR3 protein. The data show approximately 670,000 distinct CDR3 sequences, around 6% seen once. There are a few counts of this clonotype. The antigen remains unidentified. The CDR3 extends over 17 amino acids. V lost 3 bases to trimming and J lost 9 bases; unmatched junction nucleotides: 18. From germline, CDR1 is DFQATT and CDR2 SNEGSKA (reference sequence). Points from the study as a whole: Beta out-of-frame sequences showed weaker excess sharing between twins.

Sequencing was performed on naive T cells sorted from blood. This receptor was taken from a man between 18 and 29 years old in good health. V and J are TRBV20-1 and TRBJ2-1, with TRBD2 identical over 9 bases. CDR3 DNA sequence: TGCAGTGCTAGCAGGGGGGTAGCGGGAGTAACACCGGGTGAGCAGTTCTTC. It specifies CSASRGVAGVTPGEQFF.